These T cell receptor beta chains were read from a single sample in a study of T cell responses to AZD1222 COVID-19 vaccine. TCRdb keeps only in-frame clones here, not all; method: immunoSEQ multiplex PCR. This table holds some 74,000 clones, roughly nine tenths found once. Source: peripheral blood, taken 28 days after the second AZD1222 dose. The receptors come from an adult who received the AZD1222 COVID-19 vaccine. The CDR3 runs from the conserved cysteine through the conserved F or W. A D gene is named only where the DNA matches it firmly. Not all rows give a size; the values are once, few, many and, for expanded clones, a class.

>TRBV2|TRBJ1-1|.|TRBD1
CATGTGYVLGAFF
TGTGCCACCGGGACAGGGTATGTATTAGGAGCTTTCTTT
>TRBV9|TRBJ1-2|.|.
CASSVAVGGAGGYTF
TGTGCCAGCAGCGTAGCTGTGGGGGGCGCAGGTGGCTACACCTTC
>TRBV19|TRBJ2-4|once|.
CASSERPAWGNIQYF
TGTGCCAGTAGTGAGAGACCGGCCTGGGGAAACATTCAGTACTTC
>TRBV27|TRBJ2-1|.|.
CASSLMGVGRDNEQFF
TGTGCCAGCAGTTTGATGGGGGTTGGGCGGGACAATGAGCAGTTCTTC
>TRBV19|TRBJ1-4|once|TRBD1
CASSPRQGANEKLFF
TGTGCCAGTAGTCCGCGACAGGGGGCTAATGAAAAACTGTTTTTT
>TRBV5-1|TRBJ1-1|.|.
CASSPIPPTGGNTEAFF
TGCGCCAGCAGCCCAATACCGCCAACGGGAGGGAACACTGAAGCTTTCTTT
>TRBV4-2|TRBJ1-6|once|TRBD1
CASSDGQGGNSPLHF
TGTGCCAGCAGCGACGGACAGGGTGGCAATTCACCCCTCCACTTT
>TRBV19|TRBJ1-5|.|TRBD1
CASSWGGDRNNQPQHF
TGTGCCAGTAGTTGGGGGGGGGACAGAAACAATCAGCCCCAGCATTTT
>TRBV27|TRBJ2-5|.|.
CASSLFGDQETQYF
TGTGCCAGCAGTTTATTTGGGGATCAAGAGACCCAGTACTTC
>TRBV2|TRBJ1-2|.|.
CASTLSYGYTF
TGTGCCAGCACCCTATCGTACGGCTACACCTTC
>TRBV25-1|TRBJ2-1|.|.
CASSARLPSSYNEQFF
TGTGCCAGCAGTGCTCGGCTCCCCAGCTCCTACAATGAGCAGTTCTTC
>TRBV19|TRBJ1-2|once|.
CASSIDHKDSYGYTF
TGTGCCAGTAGTATAGATCATAAAGACAGCTATGGCTACACCTTC
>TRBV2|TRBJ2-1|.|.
CASIVTTTYNEQFF
TGTGCCAGCATAGTGACTACAACCTACAATGAGCAGTTCTTC
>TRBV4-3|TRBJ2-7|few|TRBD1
CASSRRTGNPSYEQYF
TGCGCCAGCAGCCGCCGGACAGGGAATCCCTCCTACGAGCAGTACTTC
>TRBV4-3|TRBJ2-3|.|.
CASSQTFVDTQYF
TGCGCCAGCAGCCAAACGTTCGTGGATACGCAGTATTTT
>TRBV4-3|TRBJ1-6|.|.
CASSQGQSSYNSPLHF
TGCGCCAGCAGCCAAGGACAGAGCTCCTATAATTCACCCCTCCACTTT
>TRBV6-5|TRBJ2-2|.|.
CASKRAPNTGELFF
TGTGCCAGCAAAAGGGCTCCGAACACCGGGGAGCTGTTTTTT
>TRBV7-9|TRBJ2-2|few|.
CASSSGRDANTGELFF
TGTGCCAGCAGCTCGGGTCGAGACGCGAACACCGGGGAGCTGTTTTTT
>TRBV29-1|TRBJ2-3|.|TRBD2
CSGRGVGEGRADTQYF
TGCAGCGGTAGAGGAGTGGGGGAGGGCCGCGCAGATACGCAGTATTTT